Below, 5 T cell receptor beta chains from the same sample are listed, as sequenced in a study of blood T cell repertoires in COVID-19. TCRdb keeps only in-frame clones here, not all; method: immunoSEQ multiplex PCR. The sample consists of about 59,000 clones, roughly 70% of them appearing once. The specimen sequenced was peripheral blood. The receptors here all came from a woman in her 70s with acute or convalescent COVID-19.

V is TRBV9 and J is TRBJ1-6, with a tentative D call TRBD1 (6 bases). This CDR3 spans 13 amino acids. Trimming cost V 4 bases and J 13 bases, with 15 bases left between them. Germline CDR1 and CDR2: SGDLS and YYNGEE. CDR3 protein: CASSIRQAAPLHF. The CDR3 nucleotides read TGTGCCAGCAGCATAAGACAGGCTGCGCCCCTCCACTTT.

The V call is TRBV18, the J call TRBJ2-4, with D perhaps TRBD1 (6 bases). Germline V lookup: CDR1 KGHSH, CDR2 LQKENI. The V gene lost 2 bases and the J gene lost 3 bases, with 11 bases spanning the gap. The CDR3 totals 15 residues. CDR3 in DNA: TGTGCCAGCTCACCAACAGGGTTGAGCAAAAACATTCAGTACTTC. This codes for CASSPTGLSKNIQYF.

This rearrangement joins TRBV19 to TRBJ1-1; 7 nucleotides align to TRBD1. The CDR3 contains 15 residues. Trimming took 5 bases from V and 1 from J; bases not matched to a gene: 7. From germline, CDR1 is LNHDA and CDR2 SQIVND (reference sequence). The CDR3 sequence is CASSPRAGGNTEAFF. In nucleotides, the CDR3 is TGTGCCAGTAGTCCTCGCGCAGGGGGGAACACTGAAGCTTTCTTT.

The rearrangement joins TRBV12-5 to TRBJ1-6; tentative D call: TRBD1 (5 bases). Germline CDR1 is LGHNT and CDR2 is FRNRAP. Trimming stripped 1 base from V and 4 bases from J, with 5 bases between. This CDR3 has 14 residues. CDR3 sequence (DNA): TGTGCTAGTGGTTTGGCAGGGTATAATTCACCCCTCCACTTT. It translates to CASGLAGYNSPLHF. Filled out from reference TRBV12-5 and TRBJ1-6, the complete variable domain reads DARVTQTPRHKVTEMGQEVTMRCQPILGHNTVFWYRQTMMQGLELLAYFRNRAPLDDSGMPKDRFSAEMPDATLATLKIQPSEPRDSAVYFCASGLAGYNSPLHFGNGTRLTVT.

In nucleotides, the CDR3 is TGCGCCAGCAGTGTGGGGGGGACTATATCCTACAATGAGCAGTTCTTC. Translating it yields CASSVGGTISYNEQFF. The chain combines TRBV5-1 with TRBJ2-1, with TRBD2 matching over 7 bases. The CDR3 is 16 residues long. From germline, CDR1 is SGHRS and CDR2 YFSETQ. J gave up 1 base and V 5 bases, and 9 bases lay outside the gene matches.